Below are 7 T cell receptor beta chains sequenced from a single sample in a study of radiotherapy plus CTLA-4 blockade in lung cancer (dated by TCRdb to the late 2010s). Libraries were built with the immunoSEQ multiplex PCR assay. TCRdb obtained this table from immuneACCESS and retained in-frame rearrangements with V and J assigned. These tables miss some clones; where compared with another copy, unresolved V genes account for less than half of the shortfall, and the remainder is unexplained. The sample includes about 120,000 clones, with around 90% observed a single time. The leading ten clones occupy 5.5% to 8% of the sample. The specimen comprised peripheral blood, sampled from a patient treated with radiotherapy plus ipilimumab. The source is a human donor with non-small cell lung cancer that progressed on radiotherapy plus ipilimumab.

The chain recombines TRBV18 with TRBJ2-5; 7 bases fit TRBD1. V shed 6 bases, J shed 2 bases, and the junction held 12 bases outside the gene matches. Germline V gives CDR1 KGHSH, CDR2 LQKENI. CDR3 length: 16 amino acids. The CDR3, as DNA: TGTGCCAGCTCTCGACGGACCGGGACAGCTCAAGAGACCCAGTACTTC. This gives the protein CASSRRTGTAQETQYF. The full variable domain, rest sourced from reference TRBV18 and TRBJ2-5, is NAGVMQNPRHLVRRRGQEARLRCSPMKGHSHVYWYRQLPEEGLKFMVYLQKENIIDESGMPKERFSAEFPKEGPSILRIQQVVRGDSAAYFCASSRRTGTAQETQYFGPGTRLLVL.

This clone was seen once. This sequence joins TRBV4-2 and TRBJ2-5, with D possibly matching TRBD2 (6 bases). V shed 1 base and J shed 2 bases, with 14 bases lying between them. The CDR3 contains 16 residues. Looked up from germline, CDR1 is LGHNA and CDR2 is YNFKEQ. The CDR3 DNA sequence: TGTGCCAGCAGCCAAGTATGGGGAGGATCGCAAGAGACCCAGTACTTC. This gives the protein CASSQVWGGSQETQYF.

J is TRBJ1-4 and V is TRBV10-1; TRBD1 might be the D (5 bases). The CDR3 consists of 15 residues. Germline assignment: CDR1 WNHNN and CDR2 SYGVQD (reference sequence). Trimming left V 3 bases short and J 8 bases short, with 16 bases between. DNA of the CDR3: TGCGCCAGCAGTGAAGGGCCAGGGCCACAAGAAAAACTGTTTTTT. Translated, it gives CASSEGPGPQEKLFF.

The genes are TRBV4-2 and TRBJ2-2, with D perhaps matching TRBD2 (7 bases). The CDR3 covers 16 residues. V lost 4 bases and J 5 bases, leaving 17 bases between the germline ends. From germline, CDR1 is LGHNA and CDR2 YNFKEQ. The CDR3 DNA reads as TGTGCCAGCAGCCCTAGGGTAGGGGGGGAGACCGGGGAGCTGTTTTTT. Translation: CASSPRVGGETGELFF.

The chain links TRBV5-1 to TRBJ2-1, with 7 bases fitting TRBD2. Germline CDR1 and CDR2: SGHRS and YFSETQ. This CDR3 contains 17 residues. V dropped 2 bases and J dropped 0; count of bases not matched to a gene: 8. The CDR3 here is CASSFELAARSYNEQFF. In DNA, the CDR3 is TGCGCCAGCAGCTTCGAGCTAGCGGCTCGCTCCTACAATGAGCAGTTCTTC.

The CDR3 coding sequence is TGCGCCAGCAGCTGGTTGTTCGGGGAGACCCAGTACTTC. It codes for CASSWLFGETQYF. The chain has TRBV5-1 and TRBJ2-5; unclear D gene. The CDR3 extends over 13 amino acids. V lost 3 bases and J lost 5, with 11 bases in between. CDR1 SGHRS and CDR2 YFSETQ come from the germline V gene.

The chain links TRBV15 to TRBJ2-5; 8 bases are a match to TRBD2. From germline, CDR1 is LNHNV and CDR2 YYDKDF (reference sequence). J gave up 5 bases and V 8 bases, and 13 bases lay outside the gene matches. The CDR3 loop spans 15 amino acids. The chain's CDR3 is CATRRSGRGGETQYF. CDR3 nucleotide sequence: TGTGCCACCCGCCGTTCCGGGAGGGGTGGTGAGACCCAGTACTTC.